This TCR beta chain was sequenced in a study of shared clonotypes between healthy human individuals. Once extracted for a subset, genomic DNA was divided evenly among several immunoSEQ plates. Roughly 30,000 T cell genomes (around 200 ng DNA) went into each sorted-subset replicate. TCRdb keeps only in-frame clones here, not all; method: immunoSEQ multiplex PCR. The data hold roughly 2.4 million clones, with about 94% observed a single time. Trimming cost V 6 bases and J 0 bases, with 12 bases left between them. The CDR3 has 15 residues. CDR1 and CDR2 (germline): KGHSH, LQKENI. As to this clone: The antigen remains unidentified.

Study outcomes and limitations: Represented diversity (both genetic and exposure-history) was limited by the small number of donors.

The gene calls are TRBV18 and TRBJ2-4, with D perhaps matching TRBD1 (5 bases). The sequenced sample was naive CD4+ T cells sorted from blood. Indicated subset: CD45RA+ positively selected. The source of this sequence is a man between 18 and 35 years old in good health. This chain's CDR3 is CASSQQQEAKNIQYF. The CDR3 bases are TGTGCCAGCTCGCAACAACAGGAAGCCAAAAACATTCAGTACTTC.